Each of the 21 T cell receptor beta chains below was sequenced from the same sample in a study of CD8 T cells in seronegative destructive rheumatoid arthritis. TCRdb's table, derived via immunoSEQ multiplex PCR, lists solely in-frame clones and lacks some. The sample contains fewer than 5,000 clones, approximately 72% of which appear only once. What was sequenced was CD8+ T cells from blood. These receptors came from a woman between 45 and 75 years old with seronegative destructive rheumatoid arthritis.

The genes are TRBV7-9 and TRBJ2-3; D is unclear. This CDR3 spans 14 amino acids. Germline V lookup: CDR1 SEHNR, CDR2 FQNEAQ (reference sequence). V shed 2 bases and J shed 1 base, with 7 bases lying between them. CDR3 nucleotides: TGTGCCAGCAGCTTACATACGGGCACAGATACGCAGTATTTT. Its translation: CASSLHTGTDTQYF.

The table lists this clone with a count of one. This chain uses TRBV9 with TRBJ1-4; 9 nucleotides agree with TRBD1. J gave up 2 bases and V 7 bases, and 3 bases lay outside the gene matches. Germline CDR1 reads SGDLS; CDR2 reads YYNGEE. There are 14 residues in the CDR3. The CDR3 protein is CASGQGNTNEKLFF. The CDR3, as DNA: TGTGCCAGCGGACAGGGGAACACTAATGAAAAACTGTTTTTT.

This sequence joins TRBV7-9 and TRBJ2-7; TRBD1 agrees at 7 bases. The V and J ends lost 5 bases and 3 bases, in that order; junction bases with no gene match: 7. The CDR3 is 14 amino acids. Germline V CDR1 and CDR2: SEHNR, FQNEAQ (reference sequence). The CDR3 spells CASSLGQTFYEQYF. CDR3 bases: TGTGCCAGCAGCCTGGGACAGACATTCTACGAGCAGTACTTC.

A note on this clone: This probably arose from a read error, given a far larger clone one base away. V and J are TRBV7-2 and TRBJ1-2, with 9 nucleotides matching TRBD1. Germline loops: CDR1 SGHTA, CDR2 FQGNSA. CDR3 length equals 17 residues. V shed 1 base and J 3 bases; nucleotides not matched to a gene: 9. CDR3 residues: CASSLEWTGDQDYGYTF. For the CDR3, the DNA is TGTGCCAGCAGCTTAGAGTGGACAGGGGATCAGGACTATGGCTACACCTTC.

This clone appeared a few times. The chain uses TRBV7-9 and TRBJ2-4; 8 bases align to TRBD1. This CDR3 comprises 15 residues. The V gene's germline CDR1 is SEHNR and CDR2 FQNEAQ (reference sequence). After removal of 1 base from V and 7 bases from J, the junction contained 6 bases not matched to a gene. The CDR3 spells CASSLGAGGKNIQYF. In DNA, the CDR3 is TGTGCCAGCAGCTTAGGGGCAGGGGGCAAGAACATTCAGTACTTC.

The genes are TRBV7-9 and TRBJ2-5, with a possible D match to TRBD1 (6 bases). V was clipped by 2 bases and J by 5 bases, with 15 bases between them. The CDR3 covers 15 residues. Germline CDR1 reads SEHNR; CDR2 reads FQNEAQ (reference sequence). CDR3 in amino acids: CASSLRQGRWETQYF. CDR3 DNA: TGTGCCAGCAGCTTACGGCAGGGGAGATGGGAGACCCAGTACTTC.

V usage is TRBV2 and J usage is TRBJ2-7; D unclear. The CDR3 totals 12 residues. Between the trimmed V and J ends, which lost 8 bases and 5 bases, there was a span of 13 bases. Per germline, CDR1 SNHLY and CDR2 FYNNEI. The CDR3 loop is CASLGPPHEQYF. DNA of the CDR3: TGTGCCAGCCTGGGCCCGCCCCACGAGCAGTACTTC. Filled out from reference TRBV2 and TRBJ2-7, the complete variable domain reads EPEVTQTPSHQVTQMGQEVILRCVPISNHLYFYWYRQILGQKVEFLVSFYNNEISEKSEIFDDQFSVERPDGSNFTLKIRSTKLEDSAMYFCASLGPPHEQYFGPGTRLTVT.

This clone was recorded once. J is TRBJ2-3 and V is TRBV27; D perhaps matches TRBD2 (7 bases). CDR1 and CDR2 (germline): MNHEY, SMNVEV (reference sequence). This CDR3 region has 19 residues. Between the trimmed V and J ends, which lost 1 base and 1 base, there was a span of 21 bases. The CDR3 sequence: CASSLFPLGGALGTDTQYF. Written as DNA, the CDR3 is TGTGCCAGCAGTTTATTCCCTCTTGGGGGGGCGCTTGGCACAGATACGCAGTATTTT.

On this clone itself: Only one base separates this from a far larger clonotype, so it likely reflects a read error. Other DNA variants within this sample encode the same CDR3. CDR3 nucleotide sequence: TGTGCCAGCAGACCGGGACAGGGGGGGGTAGGCTATACCTTC. Translating it yields CASRPGQGGVGYTF. The chain links TRBV28 to TRBJ1-2, with 11 bases matching TRBD1. Germline values: CDR1 MDHEN, CDR2 SYDVKM. The length of the CDR3 is 14 residues.

This chain links TRBV27 with TRBJ1-1, with D perhaps matching TRBD1 (5 bases). V dropped 6 bases and J dropped 1 base, with 9 bases sitting between them. Germline-derived CDR1 and CDR2 are MNHEY and SMNVEV (reference sequence). This CDR3 has 13 residues. CDR3 loop: CASSLGGNTEAFF. In DNA form, the CDR3 reads TGTGCCAGCAGCCTCGGGGGGAACACTGAAGCTTTCTTT.

The chain employs TRBV28 and TRBJ2-3; D may be TRBD1 (5 bases). This CDR3 contains 16 residues. Trimming took 1 base from V and 3 from J, leaving 14 bases between them. The germline gives CDR1 MDHEN, CDR2 SYDVKM. The CDR3 DNA reads as TGTGCCAGCAGTTTATTCACAGGTTATGCTACAGATACGCAGTATTTT. Its translation is CASSLFTGYATDTQYF.

The V gene is TRBV5-4, the J gene TRBJ2-7; a weak D match, TRBD2 (6 bases). V lost 0 bases to trimming and J lost 3 bases, with 13 bases between them. Germline CDR1 SGHNT, CDR2 YYREEE (reference sequence). The CDR3 covers 15 residues. The CDR3 coding sequence is TGTGCCAGCAGCTTGGGCCCAGCGCGGGGCTACGAGCAGTACTTC. This codes for CASSLGPARGYEQYF.

The rearrangement links TRBV4-1 to TRBJ1-6; TRBD1 matches 11 bases. The ends lost 4 bases at V and 7 bases at J; junction bases unmatched: 12. Germline V gene data show CDR1 as MGHRA and CDR2 as YSYEKL. The CDR3 loop spans 18 amino acids. The CDR3: CASSLYVPGQGGNSPLHF. The CDR3 nucleotides read TGCGCCAGCAGCCTTTACGTCCCGGGACAGGGGGGAAATTCACCCCTCCACTTT.

The rearrangement joins TRBV2 to TRBJ2-3; 7 nucleotides match TRBD2. The CDR3 is 13 residues long. Germline values: CDR1 SNHLY, CDR2 FYNNEI. J gave up 3 bases and V 6 bases, and 3 bases lay outside the gene matches. CDR3 amino acids: CASRGLTTDTQYF. The DNA for the CDR3 is TGTGCCAGCAGGGGACTAACGACAGATACGCAGTATTTT.

This sequence joins TRBV27 and TRBJ1-2; D possibly corresponds to TRBD1 (5 bases). V lost 6 bases and J 4 bases, leaving 12 bases between the germline ends. The CDR3 sequence is 13 residues long. The germline CDR1 and CDR2 sequences are MNHEY and SMNVEV (reference sequence). The CDR3 is CASSPGWTYGYTF. The CDR3 bases are TGTGCCAGCAGCCCAGGGTGGACCTATGGCTACACCTTC.

The chain couples TRBV6-1 to TRBJ2-5; D may be TRBD1 (6 bases). CDR3 length equals 15 residues. Germline V CDR1 and CDR2: MNHNS, SASEGT. The V gene lost 2 bases and the J gene lost 5 bases, with 15 bases spanning the gap. The CDR3 sequence is CASSERQGMDETQYF. The CDR3 bases are TGTGCCAGCAGTGAACGTCAGGGGATGGACGAGACCCAGTACTTC.

This clone was detected only once. The rearrangement links TRBV20-1 to TRBJ2-5, with no clear D. The V end lost 5 bases, the J end lost 5 bases, and 6 bases lay between the germline ends. Germline lookup yields CDR1 DFQATT and CDR2 SNEGSKA (reference sequence). CDR3 length: 10 residues. CDR3: CSAQLETQYF. DNA for the CDR3: TGCAGTGCTCAGTTGGAGACCCAGTACTTC.

This clone was observed a few times. Other nucleotide sequences in the sample specify the same CDR3. In DNA form, the CDR3 reads TGTGCCAGCAGTTTCCTCTCGGGCACAGATACGCAGTATTTT. This translates into CASSFLSGTDTQYF. The J gene is TRBJ2-3, the V gene TRBV28; no clear D. Germline CDR1 is MDHEN and CDR2 is SYDVKM. The CDR3 runs 14 residues. Trimming removed 3 bases from V and 1 base from J, with 8 bases in between.

This clone occurred once. The rearrangement joins TRBV2 to TRBJ2-1; TRBD2 matches 11 bases. Trimming cost V 6 bases and J 7 bases; bases outside gene matches: 14. This CDR3 comprises 17 residues. Germline values: CDR1 SNHLY, CDR2 FYNNEI. CDR3 DNA: TGTGCCAGCAGCGGCGTGGGGGGTAGCGGGGGGGAAAATGAGCAGTTCTTC. This encodes CASSGVGGSGGENEQFF.

The rearrangement links TRBV4-2 to TRBJ2-1; D gene ambiguous. V lost 1 base to trimming and J lost 1 base, with 11 bases between them. The length of the CDR3 is 16 residues. Germline V gene sequence: CDR1 LGHNA, CDR2 YNFKEQ. The CDR3 protein is CASSQVQVTSYNEQFF. DNA for the CDR3: TGTGCCAGCAGCCAAGTGCAGGTGACATCCTACAATGAGCAGTTCTTC.

The chain carries TRBV7-9 and TRBJ1-5; no firm D call. Between the trimmed V and J ends, which lost 5 bases and 4 bases, there was a span of 15 bases. The CDR3 loop spans 15 amino acids. Germline values: CDR1 SEHNR, CDR2 FQNEAQ (reference sequence). DNA for the CDR3: TGTGCCAGCAGCGCAGGTGAGCTCCGGAATCAGCCCCAGCATTTT. This sequence encodes CASSAGELRNQPQHF.